A single sample is the source of the 20 T cell receptor beta chains below, sequenced in a study of blood T cells in healthy people across ages. Together with a sample-barcoded 5' primer, a J-beta primer mix was included in a second PCR lasting roughly 6 to 12 cycles. TCRdb recomputed calls from the 5' RACE reads with MiXCR, one row per CDR3 protein. This table has about 940,000 distinct CDR3 sequences, under 50% appearing once. Sequenced input: blood. The receptors originated from a man aged 25 to 40 in good health.

The chain combines TRBV7-9 with TRBJ2-7, with D maybe TRBD1 (5 bases). The length of the CDR3 is 14 residues. V gave up 5 bases and J gave up 6 bases, with 17 bases separating them. Germline CDR1 and CDR2: SEHNR and FQNEAQ (reference sequence). The CDR3 DNA reads TGTGCCAGCAGCCTGACAGTATATCCTTGCGAGCAGTACTTC. Residues: CASSLTVYPCEQYF.

This chain links TRBV7-9 with TRBJ1-2; weak D call: TRBD1 (6 bases). Germline CDR1 is SEHNR and CDR2 is FQNEAQ (reference sequence). CDR3 length: 18 residues. Trimming shortened V by 1 base and J by 6 bases, and 24 bases separated the two germline ends. Written as DNA, the CDR3 is TGTGCCAGCAGCTTAGGACCCCTGGGCACAGGGCCAGGGGATGGCTACACCTTC. It translates to CASSLGPLGTGPGDGYTF.

The chain has TRBV20-1 and TRBJ2-4; 7 bases align to TRBD2. CDR1 and CDR2 from the germline V gene are DFQATT and SNEGSKA (reference sequence). This CDR3 is 17 amino acids long. The V segment lost 0 bases and the J segment 13 bases; nucleotides outside the gene matches: 21. The CDR3, as DNA: TGCAGTGCTAGAGAGGGATCCAGCGGGACCACCGCTTTAGGGCAGTACTTC. Its translation is CSAREGSSGTTALGQYF.

This chain connects TRBV29-1 to TRBJ2-5, with 9 nucleotides matching TRBD1. Looked up from germline, CDR1 is SQVTM and CDR2 is ANQGSEA. V shed 7 bases, J shed 5 bases, and the junction held 5 bases outside the gene matches. CDR3 length equals 12 residues. In nucleotides, the CDR3 is TGCAGCGCCGGACAGGGGACGGAGACCCAGTACTTC. Residues: CSAGQGTETQYF.

This chain uses TRBV6-5 with TRBJ1-2; tentatively, D is TRBD1 (5 bases). CDR3 length equals 17 residues. The germline V gene has CDR1 MNHEY and CDR2 SVGAGI. Trimming removed 2 bases at V and 4 bases at J, with 20 bases between. CDR3: CASSYAQRQRGFYGYTF. The CDR3 DNA sequence: TGTGCCAGCAGTTACGCCCAGCGCCAGAGGGGCTTCTATGGCTACACCTTC.

The chain recombines TRBV20-1 with TRBJ1-2, with D hard to call. The CDR3 is 13 residues long. Germline-derived CDR1 and CDR2 are DFQATT and SNEGSKA (reference sequence). The V end was cut by 4 bases, the J end by 3 bases, with 12 bases between. CDR3 amino acids: CSATNEEDYGYTF. CDR3 coding DNA: TGCAGTGCTACCAACGAGGAGGACTATGGCTACACCTTC.

The rearrangement uses TRBV10-3 and TRBJ2-7; 8 bases are shared with TRBD2. Germline V gives CDR1 ENHRY, CDR2 SYGVKD. The CDR3 is made up of 14 amino acids. The V segment lost 6 bases and the J segment 2 bases; nucleotides outside the gene matches: 6. CDR3 sequence reads: CAISGGEVTYEQYF. The DNA for the CDR3 is TGTGCCATCAGCGGGGGGGAAGTAACCTACGAGCAGTACTTC.

This clonotype was recorded once. The V and J genes are TRBV7-8 and TRBJ2-1; D call uncertain. The CDR3 length is 11 residues. V lost 5 bases and J lost 12, with 11 bases in between. Germline-derived CDR1 and CDR2 are SGHVS and FQNEAQ. DNA of the CDR3: TGTGCCAGCAGCACCGGAGCTGGGCAGTTCTTC. This sequence encodes CASSTGAGQFF.

The chain carries TRBV5-1 and TRBJ2-3, with D tentatively TRBD2 (5 bases). This CDR3 contains 14 residues. From germline, CDR1 is SGHRS and CDR2 YFSETQ. The V end lost 2 bases, the J end lost 4 bases, and 11 bases lay between the germline ends. CDR3 residues: CASSFGTAADTQYF. DNA of the CDR3: TGCGCCAGCAGCTTTGGTACAGCGGCAGATACGCAGTATTTT.

The gene calls are TRBV5-1 and TRBJ2-1; 10 nucleotides match TRBD2. CDR1 and CDR2 (germline): SGHRS, YFSETQ. V was pared by 4 bases and J by 4 bases, with 11 bases of the junction left unmatched. The CDR3 runs to 17 residues. The CDR3 DNA reads TGCGCCAGCAGCCGAACAACTCTAGCGGGGGTTTACAATGAGCAGTTCTTC. The encoded protein is CASSRTTLAGVYNEQFF. The full variable domain, completed using reference TRBV5-1 and TRBJ2-1, is KAGVTQTPRYLIKTRGQQVTLSCSPISGHRSVSWYQQTPGQGLQFLFEYFSETQRNKGNFPGRFSGRQFSNSRSEMNVSTLELGDSALYLCASSRTTLAGVYNEQFFGPGTRLTVL.

This clonotype was found a few times. J is TRBJ2-1 and V is TRBV2; no firm D call. The CDR3 has 11 amino acids. The germline V and J ends were trimmed by 6 bases and 12 bases, with 12 bases remaining between them. Germline CDR1 and CDR2: SNHLY and FYNNEI. The CDR3 reads CASSGANLQFF. CDR3 in DNA: TGTGCCAGCAGCGGAGCAAACTTGCAGTTCTTC.

This chain uses TRBV6-2 or TRBV6-3 with TRBJ2-1, with D possibly TRBD2 on 6 matching bases. CDR3 size: 15 residues. The germline V and J ends were trimmed by 4 bases and 0 bases, with 10 bases remaining between them. Germline CDR1 reads MNHEY; CDR2 reads SVGEGT. The CDR3 sequence: CASSFPGLSYNEQFF. The CDR3 nucleotides are TGTGCCAGCAGTTTCCCGGGACTCTCCTACAATGAGCAGTTCTTC.

The chain combines TRBV12-3 or TRBV12-4 with TRBJ2-5, with TRBD2 matching 14 bases. The V segment lost 5 bases and the J segment 3 bases; nucleotides outside the gene matches: 5. CDR3 size: 16 residues. CDR3 amino acids: CASSLRGLAGEETQYF. The DNA for the CDR3 is TGTGCCAGCAGTCTACGGGGACTAGCGGGGGAAGAGACCCAGTACTTC.

This chain links TRBV11-1 with TRBJ2-1; 8 bases agree with TRBD2. The J segment lost 15 bases and the V segment lost 5 bases, leaving 6 bases of the junction unmatched. This CDR3 region has 11 residues. Germline V gives CDR1 SGHAT, CDR2 FQDESV (reference sequence). Here the CDR3 reads CASSAPGGLFF. The CDR3 DNA follows: TGTGCCAGCAGCGCCCCGGGGGGGCTGTTCTTC. Looking up the rest from reference TRBV11-1 and TRBJ2-1 gives the full variable domain: EAEVAQSPRYKITEKSQAVAFWCDPISGHATLYWYRQILGQGPELLVQFQDESVVDDSQLPKDRFSAERLKGVDSTLKIQPAELGDSAMYLCASSAPGGLFFGPGTRLTVL.

This clonotype was seen a few times. The chain recombines TRBV3-1 with TRBJ2-2, with unresolved D. Looked up from germline, CDR1 is LGHDT and CDR2 is YNNKEL (reference sequence). With 0 bases removed from V and 9 bases from J, the gap between germline ends came to 5 bases. This CDR3 has 12 residues. CDR3 protein: CASSQEDRELFF. CDR3 DNA: TGTGCCAGCAGCCAAGAAGACCGGGAGCTGTTTTTT.

As concerns this clonotype: A much larger clonotype is one base distant, so this may be a read error. J is TRBJ2-5 and V is TRBV3-1, with 9 positions matching TRBD2. The CDR3 consists of 15 residues. The germline V gene encodes CDR1 LGHDT and CDR2 YNNKEL (reference sequence). The CDR3 DNA reads as TGTGCCGGCAGCCTAAGAACCGGGACTAGCGAGACCCAGTACTTC. Translating it yields CAGSLRTGTSETQYF.

In this sample, this clonotype turned up many times. The genes are TRBV6-6 and TRBJ1-1, with no clear D. Trimming stripped 10 bases from V and 5 bases from J, with 5 bases between. CDR3 length: 9 amino acids. CDR1 is MNHNY, CDR2 SVGAGI, per germline (reference sequence). CDR3 region: CATGTEAFF. CDR3 sequence (DNA): TGTGCCACGGGGACTGAAGCTTTCTTT.

The chain links TRBV5-1 to TRBJ2-3, with 9 bases lining up with TRBD2. The CDR3 spans 15 residues. The germline CDR1 and CDR2 sequences are SGHRS and YFSETQ. With 0 bases clipped from V and 4 bases from J, the junction kept 3 bases outside the gene matches. DNA of the CDR3: TGCGCCAGCAGCTTGGAGGGGACTAGCTCAGATACGCAGTATTTT. This translates into CASSLEGTSSDTQYF.

This clonotype has more than one count but fewer than ten. The CDR3 DNA reads as TGTGCCAGCAGCGTCCCGGACAGCCTGGGCTACAATGAGCAGTTCTTC. Encoded protein: CASSVPDSLGYNEQFF. V is TRBV9 and J is TRBJ2-1; D is possibly TRBD1 (6 bases). The CDR3 contains 16 residues. V lost 2 bases, J lost 3 bases, and 15 bases lay in between. Germline V gene lookup returns CDR1 SGDLS and CDR2 YYNGEE.

This rearrangement joins TRBV7-8 to TRBJ2-2; a weak D match, TRBD1 (5 bases). The germline V and J ends were trimmed by 2 bases and 5 bases, with 15 bases remaining between them. Germline V CDR1 and CDR2: SGHVS, FQNEAQ. This CDR3 spans 16 amino acids. The CDR3 region is CASSLSWGVSTGELFF. The CDR3, as DNA: TGTGCCAGCAGCTTATCCTGGGGCGTTTCAACCGGGGAGCTGTTTTTT.